Presented here are 32 T cell receptor beta chains from one specimen sequenced in a study of T-cell reconstitution after alpha-beta-depleted transplantation in children. Using unique molecular identifiers, the investigators prepared the TCRbeta library. One entry per CDR3 protein, called by TCRdb with MiXCR from the PCR reads. The data hold around 370,000 distinct CDR3 sequences, with 10% observed a single time. The sample in question was PBMCs from the stem cell graft donor, obtained from the stem cell graft. Every receptor here comes from a human donor who donated a stem cell graft to a child with acute lymphoblastic leukemia.

This clonotype was observed many times. V gene TRBV4-2 combines with J gene TRBJ2-2; TRBD2 matches 7 bases. With 0 bases clipped from V and 5 bases from J, the junction kept 6 bases outside the gene matches. The CDR3 is made up of 16 amino acids. Germline V gene sequence: CDR1 LGHNA, CDR2 YNFKEQ. CDR3 sequence reads: CASSQDVAGPTGELFF. DNA for the CDR3: TGTGCCAGCAGCCAAGATGTAGCGGGCCCTACCGGGGAGCTGTTTTTT.

The chain uses TRBV6-1 and TRBJ2-7, with D maybe TRBD1 (6 bases). The CDR3 is 15 amino acids. Germline V CDR1 and CDR2: MNHNS, SASEGT. V lost 5 bases, J lost 2 bases, and 16 bases lay in between. This CDR3 reads CASSIGTRGPYEQYF. DNA of the CDR3: TGTGCCAGCAGTATTGGGACCAGGGGCCCCTACGAGCAGTACTTC.

In its sample, this clonotype was seen a few times. The V call is TRBV20-1, the J call TRBJ2-7; 11 positions match TRBD2. CDR1 is DFQATT and CDR2 is SNEGSKA in the germline V gene (reference sequence). The CDR3 extends over 16 amino acids. Trimming took 3 bases from V and 1 from J; bases not matched to a gene: 8. CDR3 protein: CSARGYSGRGSYEQYF. For the CDR3, the DNA is TGCAGTGCTAGGGGATATAGCGGGAGGGGGTCCTACGAGCAGTACTTC.

The V call is TRBV4-1, the J call TRBJ2-5, with 11 bases identical to TRBD2. CDR1 and CDR2 (germline): MGHRA, YSYEKL. This CDR3 is 16 amino acids long. V gave up 4 bases and J gave up 3 bases; unmatched junction bases: 7. CDR3 sequence (DNA): TGCGCCAGCAGCCGGATGGGGGGACTAGCGGAAGAGACCCAGTACTTC. Its protein is CASSRMGGLAEETQYF.

V gene TRBV6-1 combines with J gene TRBJ2-7; 8 bases line up with TRBD2. CDR1 and CDR2 (germline): MNHNS, SASEGT. J gave up 0 bases and V 6 bases, and 4 bases lay outside the gene matches. The CDR3 spans 14 residues. The CDR3 reads CASRGTRRSYEQYF. CDR3 sequence (DNA): TGTGCCAGCAGAGGGACTAGACGCTCCTACGAGCAGTACTTC.

This clonotype was picked up many times. The rearrangement joins TRBV18 to TRBJ2-5; D is unresolved. V lost 1 base and J 5 bases, leaving 11 bases between the germline ends. Looked up from germline, CDR1 is KGHSH and CDR2 is LQKENI. This CDR3 has 14 amino acids. CDR3 DNA: TGTGCCAGCTCACCACGGGCCCCCTCGGAGACCCAGTACTTC. It codes for CASSPRAPSETQYF.

The table lists this clonotype with a few counts. The J gene is TRBJ1-2, the V gene TRBV20-1; TRBD1 might be the D (6 bases). The CDR3 length is 13 residues. The V end lost 5 bases, the J end lost 6 bases, and 16 bases lay between the germline ends. The germline V gene has CDR1 DFQATT and CDR2 SNEGSKA (reference sequence). The CDR3 region is CSAFRDTDNGYTF. As DNA, the CDR3 is TGCAGTGCTTTCCGGGACACCGACAATGGCTACACCTTC.

This clonotype was recorded many times. This chain joins TRBV5-1 and TRBJ2-6; D possibly uses TRBD1 or TRBD2 (5 bases each). Germline V CDR1 and CDR2: SGHRS, YFSETQ. V dropped 5 bases and J dropped 0 bases, with 15 bases sitting between them. The CDR3 has 17 amino acids. The CDR3 region has the DNA TGCGCCAGCAGTTCCGGGACGGGTTACTCTGGGGCCAACGTCCTGACTTTC. Translation gives CASSSGTGYSGANVLTF.

The V and J genes are TRBV2 and TRBJ1-1; 8 nucleotides align to TRBD1. V trimming: 6 bases; J trimming: 1 base; junction bases outside the gene matches: 4. CDR1 is SNHLY and CDR2 is FYNNEI in the germline V gene. This CDR3 has 14 amino acids. The CDR3, as DNA: TGTGCCAGCAGACTAGGGACAGGGAACACTGAAGCTTTCTTT. Amino acids: CASRLGTGNTEAFF.

In this sample, this clonotype turned up a few times. The chain links TRBV14 to TRBJ2-7; D is undetermined. The CDR3 spans 14 residues. Trimming cost V 1 base and J 2 bases, with 9 bases left between them. The germline V gene encodes CDR1 SGHDN and CDR2 FVKESK. This CDR3 is CASSQVGLTYEQYF. The CDR3 DNA follows: TGTGCCAGCAGCCAAGTCGGCCTCACCTACGAGCAGTACTTC. Using reference TRBV14 and TRBJ2-7 for the parts outside the CDR3, the full variable domain is EAGVTQFPSHSVIEKGQTVTLRCDPISGHDNLYWYRRVMGKEIKFLLHFVKESKQDESGMPNNRFLAERTGGTYSTLKVQPAELEDSGVYFCASSQVGLTYEQYFGPGTRLTVT.

The chain links TRBV20-1 to TRBJ2-2; 11 bases fit TRBD2. The length of the CDR3 is 14 residues. Unmatched junction bases numbered 0, after V lost 3 bases and J lost 3 bases. Germline V CDR1 and CDR2: DFQATT, SNEGSKA (reference sequence). In DNA, the CDR3 is TGCAGTGCTAGGGGACTAGCGGACACCGGGGAGCTGTTTTTT. This gives the protein CSARGLADTGELFF.

This clonotype showed up just a few times. The chain couples TRBV15 to TRBJ2-1; TRBD2 is a possible D gene (5 bases). Trimming pared 0 bases from V and 0 bases from J, leaving 9 bases between. The V gene's germline CDR1 is LNHNV and CDR2 YYDKDF (reference sequence). CDR3 length: 16 residues. This CDR3 reads CATSREDWSSYNEQFF. The CDR3 nucleotides are TGTGCCACCAGCAGAGAGGACTGGAGCTCCTACAATGAGCAGTTCTTC.

This clonotype was picked up a small number of times. The chain is built from TRBV4-3 and TRBJ2-7, with 8 bases fitting TRBD1. The CDR3 totals 15 residues. V shed 4 bases and J 1 base; nucleotides not matched to a gene: 6. The germline CDR1 and CDR2 sequences are LGHNA and YSLEER. CDR3 sequence: CASSPSTGASYEQYF. As DNA, the CDR3 is TGCGCCAGCAGCCCTTCGACAGGGGCTTCCTACGAGCAGTACTTC.

This clonotype showed up just a few times. The germline gene is not matched at one end of the junction; a read error may be the cause. The chain recombines TRBV7-9 with TRBJ1-1; D unresolved. The CDR3 extends over 14 amino acids. Germline V gene sequence: CDR1 SEHNR, CDR2 FQNEAQ (reference sequence). The CDR3 nucleotides read TGTGCCAGCGGCTTTCAAGTGGGTGGGGCTGAAGCTTTCTTT. This translates into CASGFQVGGAEAFF.

This clonotype turned up a few times. The rearrangement links TRBV28 to TRBJ2-7, with D perhaps matching TRBD1 (5 bases). CDR1 and CDR2 (germline): MDHEN, SYDVKM. V shed 7 bases and J shed 3 bases, with 7 bases lying between them. The CDR3 loop spans 11 amino acids. The CDR3 region has the DNA TGTGCCAGCATAGGACACTACGAGCAGTACTTC. It codes for CASIGHYEQYF.

The chain couples TRBV18 to TRBJ2-7; 7 bases align to TRBD1. The CDR3 sequence is 13 residues long. CDR1 and CDR2 (germline): KGHSH, LQKENI. With V trimmed by 6 bases and J by 3 bases, 5 bases remained unmatched. In nucleotides, the CDR3 is TGTGCCAGCTCGACAGGGCCGGACTACGAGCAGTACTTC. Protein product: CASSTGPDYEQYF.

The chain uses TRBV6-6 and TRBJ2-1; maybe TRBD1 (6 bases). The CDR3 loop spans 13 amino acids. Trimming cost V 0 bases and J 12 bases, with 12 bases left between them. Germline V gives CDR1 MNHNY, CDR2 SVGAGI (reference sequence). The CDR3 bases are TGTGCCAGCAGTTACTCTCCCGAACAGGGGCAGTTCTTC. Translation: CASSYSPEQGQFF.

The chain couples TRBV5-1 to TRBJ2-4, with 8 bases fitting TRBD1. CDR3 length: 13 residues. Losses at the gene ends were 5 bases for V and 6 bases for J; bases not matched to a gene: 4. In germline, CDR1 is SGHRS, CDR2 YFSETQ. CDR3 amino acids: CASRLDRVNIQYF. DNA of the CDR3: TGCGCCAGCAGGCTGGACAGGGTAAACATTCAGTACTTC.

In its sample, this clonotype was seen a few times. The chain couples TRBV20-1 to TRBJ2-3, with 13 nucleotides matching TRBD2. J was trimmed by 3 bases and V by 2 bases; bases with no gene match: 8. Germline V gives CDR1 DFQATT, CDR2 SNEGSKA (reference sequence). The CDR3 extends over 17 amino acids. DNA of the CDR3: TGCAGTGCTAGACAAGGACTAGCGGGAGACTCAACAGATACGCAGTATTTT. Translated: CSARQGLAGDSTDTQYF.

This sequence joins TRBV20-1 and TRBJ2-7; perhaps TRBD2 as D (6 bases). CDR1 is DFQATT, CDR2 SNEGSKA, per germline (reference sequence). The ends were cut back, 3 bases at V and 7 bases at J, with 19 bases in the middle. The CDR3 sequence is 14 residues long. CDR3: CSASQTGGALEQYF. The CDR3 DNA is TGCAGTGCTAGCCAGACTGGCGGGGCCCTGGAGCAGTACTTC.

At least ten counts were recorded for this clonotype. J is TRBJ2-1 and V is TRBV2; 10 bases are a match to TRBD1. The CDR3 is 13 amino acids. The germline V gene has CDR1 SNHLY and CDR2 FYNNEI. The V gene end was trimmed by 6 bases and the J gene end by 9 bases; junction bases not matched to a gene: 5. This CDR3 is CASSWDRGREQFF. In DNA, the CDR3 is TGTGCCAGCAGCTGGGACAGGGGTCGTGAGCAGTTCTTC. Complete variable domain (other parts from reference TRBV2 and TRBJ2-1): EPEVTQTPSHQVTQMGQEVILRCVPISNHLYFYWYRQILGQKVEFLVSFYNNEISEKSEIFDDQFSVERPDGSNFTLKIRSTKLEDSAMYFCASSWDRGREQFFGPGTRLTVL.

This clonotype showed up just a few times. The V call is TRBV20-1, the J call TRBJ2-1, with TRBD2 matching 14 bases. The CDR3 runs 14 residues. J was trimmed by 7 bases and V by 3 bases; bases with no gene match: 2. CDR1 is DFQATT and CDR2 is SNEGSKA in the germline V gene (reference sequence). The CDR3 loop is CSARTSGRGNEQFF. CDR3 sequence (DNA): TGCAGTGCTAGGACTAGCGGGAGGGGGAATGAGCAGTTCTTC.

With respect to this clonotype: This could be a read error, since a much larger clone is one nucleotide away. The chain couples TRBV9 to TRBJ2-7; 13 bases are a match to TRBD2. The CDR3 has 15 residues. Germline CDR1 is SGDLS and CDR2 is YYNGEE. CDR3 loop: CASSAGLAGSYKQYF. The DNA for the CDR3 is TGTGCCAGCAGCGCGGGACTAGCGGGGTCCTACAAGCAGTACTTC. Full variable domain (outside the CDR3, taken from reference TRBV9 and TRBJ2-7): DSGVTQTPKHLITATGQRVTLRCSPRSGDLSVYWYQQSLDQGLQFLIQYYNGEERAKGNILERFSAQQFPDLHSELNLSSLELGDSALYFCASSAGLAGSYKQYFGPGTRLTVT.

This clonotype was observed a handful of times. The CDR3 loop is CASSSAGYPSSYNEQFF. CDR3 in DNA: TGTGCCAGCAGCTCCGCTGGCTACCCGAGCTCCTACAATGAGCAGTTCTTC. The chain links TRBV7-3 to TRBJ2-1; D uncertain. CDR3 length equals 17 residues. The V end was cut by 4 bases, the J end by 0 bases, with 16 bases between. The germline CDR1 and CDR2 sequences are SGHTA and FQGTGA.

V gene TRBV4-1 combines with J gene TRBJ2-7; D gene ambiguous. The CDR3 contains 13 residues. Trimming left V 3 bases short and J 7 bases short, with 13 bases between. CDR1 is MGHRA and CDR2 is YSYEKL in the germline V gene. The CDR3 DNA sequence: TGCGCCAGCAGCCAGGCTGTTCATCGGGAGCAGTACTTC. Translating gives CASSQAVHREQYF.

In its sample, this clonotype was seen a few times. V is TRBV7-9 and J is TRBJ1-5; TRBD1 aligns across 8 bases. Germline CDR1 is SEHNR and CDR2 is FQNEAQ (reference sequence). V gave up 3 bases and J gave up 5 bases; unmatched junction bases: 9. The CDR3 runs to 16 residues. This CDR3 reads CASSFRRQGSDQPQHF. The DNA for the CDR3 is TGTGCCAGCAGCTTCCGCCGACAGGGGTCGGATCAGCCCCAGCATTTT.

This clonotype was seen at least ten times. The chain uses TRBV6-5 and TRBJ2-7; 10 bases align to TRBD2. The junction had 15 bases not matched to a gene; V was cut back by 6 bases and J by 4 bases. Looked up from germline, CDR1 is MNHEY and CDR2 is SVGAGI. This CDR3 is 17 amino acids long. The CDR3: CASSPVGGLAGGYEQYF. As DNA, the CDR3 is TGTGCCAGCAGCCCAGTGGGTGGGTTAGCGGGAGGTTACGAGCAGTACTTC.

Only a few counts were recorded for this clonotype. The chain employs TRBV5-6 and TRBJ1-1; 7 bases align to TRBD1. J lost 8 bases, V lost 5 bases, and 6 bases had no gene match. Germline CDR1 SGHDT, CDR2 YYEEEE. This CDR3 contains 12 residues. The CDR3 DNA reads as TGTGCCAGCAGGGATGGGACAGAAGAAGCTTTCTTT. Its translation: CASRDGTEEAFF.

This clonotype was seen a handful of times. The genes are TRBV7-9 and TRBJ2-7; tentative D call: TRBD2 (6 bases). Germline loops: CDR1 SEHNR, CDR2 FQNEAQ (reference sequence). This CDR3 is 12 amino acids long. Between the trimmed V and J ends, which lost 10 bases and 2 bases, there was a span of 12 bases. The CDR3 loop is CATGGDPYEQYF. The CDR3 DNA reads TGTGCCACCGGGGGAGATCCCTACGAGCAGTACTTC.

This clonotype was seen only a few times. The J gene is TRBJ2-3, the V gene TRBV6-2 or TRBV6-3, with 7 positions matching TRBD2. Trimming removed 5 bases from V and 6 bases from J; junction bases left unmatched: 14. CDR1 is MNHEY and CDR2 is SVGEGT in the germline V gene. The CDR3 consists of 16 residues. The CDR3 loop is CASSTELRLAFDTQYF. CDR3 coding DNA: TGTGCCAGCAGTACCGAACTGCGACTAGCTTTTGATACGCAGTATTTT.

This clonotype came up a few times. This chain uses TRBV4-3 with TRBJ1-2; 10 bases fit TRBD1. This CDR3 has 19 amino acids. Germline V CDR1 and CDR2: LGHNA, YSLEER. Trimming cost V 0 bases and J 5 bases; bases outside gene matches: 15. CDR3 residues: CASSQDITTGTGVAYGYTF. CDR3 coding DNA: TGCGCCAGCAGCCAAGATATCACCACGGGGACAGGGGTGGCGTATGGCTACACCTTC.

In its sample, this clonotype was seen a few times. The rearrangement joins TRBV7-2 to TRBJ2-7; 8 bases map to TRBD2. Germline assignment: CDR1 SGHTA and CDR2 FQGNSA. The CDR3 totals 15 residues. V was clipped by 1 base and J by 5 bases; unmatched bases: 7. CDR3: CASSLGGTSRHEQYF. DNA of the CDR3: TGTGCCAGCAGCTTAGGCGGGACTAGTCGGCACGAGCAGTACTTC.